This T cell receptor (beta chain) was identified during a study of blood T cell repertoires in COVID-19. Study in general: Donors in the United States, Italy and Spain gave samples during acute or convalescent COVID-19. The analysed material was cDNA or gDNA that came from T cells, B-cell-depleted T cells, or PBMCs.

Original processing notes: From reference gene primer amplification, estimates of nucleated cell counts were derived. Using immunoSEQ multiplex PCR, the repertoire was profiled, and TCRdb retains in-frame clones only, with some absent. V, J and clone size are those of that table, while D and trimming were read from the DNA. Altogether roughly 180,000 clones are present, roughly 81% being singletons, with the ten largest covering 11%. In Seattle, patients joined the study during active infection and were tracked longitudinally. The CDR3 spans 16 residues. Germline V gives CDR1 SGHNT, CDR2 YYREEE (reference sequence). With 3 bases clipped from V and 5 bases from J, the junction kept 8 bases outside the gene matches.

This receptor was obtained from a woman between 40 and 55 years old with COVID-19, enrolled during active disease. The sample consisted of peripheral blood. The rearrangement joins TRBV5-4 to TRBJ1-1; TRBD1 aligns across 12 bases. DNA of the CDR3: TGTGCCAGCAGCTCCCGGGACAGGGGGCTAGGGACTGAAGCTTTCTTT. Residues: CASSSRDRGLGTEAFF.